This T cell receptor beta chain was obtained from a study of beta chain features in type 1 diabetes. Looked up from germline, CDR1 is MGHRA and CDR2 is YSYEKL. The CDR3 is made up of 13 amino acids. Trimming stripped 0 bases from V and 6 bases from J, with 8 bases between. Investigators reverse transcribed all isolated RNA, so they sequenced expressed TCRB transcripts. Using immunoSEQ multiplex PCR, the repertoire was profiled, and TCRdb retains in-frame clones only, with some absent. The sample includes hundreds of thousands of clones, 13% of them seen just once. Notes on the study in general: TCRB CDR3s were moderately but significantly shorter in Type 1 diabetes patients in all four CD4+ subsets.

This clone was counted between two and nine times. The antigen is undetermined. The clonotype comes from a man younger than 35 with type 1 diabetes. V gene TRBV4-1 combines with J gene TRBJ1-2; no clear D. The sample was naive CD4+ T cells from blood. CDR3 amino acids: CASSQEYRHGYTF. The CDR3 DNA reads TGCGCCAGCAGCCAAGAATACCGTCATGGCTACACCTTC.